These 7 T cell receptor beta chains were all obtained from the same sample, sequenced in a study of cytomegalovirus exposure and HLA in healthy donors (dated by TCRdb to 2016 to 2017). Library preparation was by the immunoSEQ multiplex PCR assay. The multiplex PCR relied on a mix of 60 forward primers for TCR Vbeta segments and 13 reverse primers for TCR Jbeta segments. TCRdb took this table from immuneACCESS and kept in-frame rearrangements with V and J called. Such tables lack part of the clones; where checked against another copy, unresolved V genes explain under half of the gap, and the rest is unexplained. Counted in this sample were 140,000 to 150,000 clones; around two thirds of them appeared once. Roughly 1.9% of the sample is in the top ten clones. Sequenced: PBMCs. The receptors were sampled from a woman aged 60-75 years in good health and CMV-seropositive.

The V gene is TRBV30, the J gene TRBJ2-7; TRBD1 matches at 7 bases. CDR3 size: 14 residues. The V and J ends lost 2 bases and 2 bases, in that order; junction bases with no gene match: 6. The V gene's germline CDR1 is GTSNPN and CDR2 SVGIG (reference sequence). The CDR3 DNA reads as TGTGCCTGGAGTTCGACAGGGAGCCCCTACGAGCAGTACTTC. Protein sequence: CAWSSTGSPYEQYF. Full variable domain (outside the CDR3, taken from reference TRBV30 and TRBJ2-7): SQTIHQWPATLVQPVGSPLSLECTVEGTSNPNLYWYRQAAGRGLQLLFYSVGIGQISSEVPQNLSASRPQDRQFILSSKKLLLSDSGFYLCAWSSTGSPYEQYFGPGTRLTVT.

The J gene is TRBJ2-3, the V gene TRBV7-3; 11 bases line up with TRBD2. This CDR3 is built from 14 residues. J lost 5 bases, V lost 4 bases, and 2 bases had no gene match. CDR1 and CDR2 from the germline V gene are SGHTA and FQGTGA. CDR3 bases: TGTGCCAGCAGCTCTGGACTAGCGGGAGATACGCAGTATTTT. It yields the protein CASSSGLAGDTQYF. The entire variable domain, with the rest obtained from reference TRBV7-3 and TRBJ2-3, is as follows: GAGVSQTPSNKVTEKGKYVELRCDPISGHTALYWYRQSLGQGPEFLIYFQGTGAADDSGLPNDRFFAVRPEGSVSTLKIQRTERGDSAVYLCASSSGLAGDTQYFGPGTRLTVL.

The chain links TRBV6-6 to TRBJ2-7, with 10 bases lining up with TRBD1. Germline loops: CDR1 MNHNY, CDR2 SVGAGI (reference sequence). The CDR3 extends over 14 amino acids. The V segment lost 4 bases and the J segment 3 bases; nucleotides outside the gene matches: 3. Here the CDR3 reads CASSWGTGDYEQYF. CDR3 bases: TGTGCCAGCAGTTGGGGGACAGGGGACTACGAGCAGTACTTC.

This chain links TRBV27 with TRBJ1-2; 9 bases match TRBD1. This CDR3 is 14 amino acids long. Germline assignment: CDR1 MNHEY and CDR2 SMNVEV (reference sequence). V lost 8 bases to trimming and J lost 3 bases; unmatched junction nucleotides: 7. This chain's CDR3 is CASQRTGAHYGYTF. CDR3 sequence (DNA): TGTGCCAGCCAACGGACAGGGGCGCACTATGGCTACACCTTC.

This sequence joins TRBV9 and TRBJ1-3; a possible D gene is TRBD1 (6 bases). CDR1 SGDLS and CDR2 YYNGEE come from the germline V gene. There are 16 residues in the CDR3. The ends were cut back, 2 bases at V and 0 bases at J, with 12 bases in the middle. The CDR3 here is CASSVDRRYSGNTIYF. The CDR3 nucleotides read TGTGCCAGCAGCGTCGACAGGAGGTACTCTGGAAACACCATATATTTT.

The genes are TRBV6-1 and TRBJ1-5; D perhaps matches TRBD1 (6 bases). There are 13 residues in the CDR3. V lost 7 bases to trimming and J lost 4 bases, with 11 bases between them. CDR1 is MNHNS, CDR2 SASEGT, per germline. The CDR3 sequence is CASMTGTNQPQHF. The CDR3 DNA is TGTGCCAGCATGACAGGAACGAATCAGCCCCAGCATTTT.

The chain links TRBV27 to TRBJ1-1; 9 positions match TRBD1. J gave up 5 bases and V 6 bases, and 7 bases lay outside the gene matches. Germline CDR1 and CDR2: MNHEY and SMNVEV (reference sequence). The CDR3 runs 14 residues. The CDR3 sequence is CASRLQGANTEAFF. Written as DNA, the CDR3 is TGTGCCAGCAGACTACAGGGGGCTAATACTGAAGCTTTCTTT.